Below are 30 T cell receptor beta chains sequenced from a single sample in a study of blood T cell repertoires in COVID-19. Some clones are missing from TCRdb's copy, which holds only in-frame ones; the method was immunoSEQ multiplex PCR. The sample shows about 120,000 clones, around 83% of them seen only once. Sequencing was performed on peripheral blood. The receptors come from a man aged 40-55 years with acute or convalescent COVID-19.

The chain joins TRBV7-8 to TRBJ2-2; D unclear. The length of the CDR3 is 14 residues. Germline-derived CDR1 and CDR2 are SGHVS and FQNEAQ. Trimming took 5 bases from V and 1 from J, leaving 8 bases between them. CDR3 DNA sequence: TGTGCCAGCAGCCCTAATAGGAACACCGGGGAGCTGTTTTTT. This codes for CASSPNRNTGELFF.

The chain joins TRBV6-6 to TRBJ2-3, with TRBD2 as a possible D gene (5 bases). CDR3 length equals 13 residues. CDR1 and CDR2 from the germline V gene are MNHNY and SVGAGI (reference sequence). V was clipped by 5 bases and J by 7 bases, with 13 bases between them. Written as DNA, the CDR3 is TGTGCCAGCAGTCCACGCGGGTTAAATACGCAGTATTTT. This codes for CASSPRGLNTQYF.

V usage is TRBV30 and J usage is TRBJ2-7; TRBD1 matches 7 bases. After removal of 5 bases from V and 3 bases from J, the junction contained 7 bases not matched to a gene. Germline CDR1 GTSNPN, CDR2 SVGIG (reference sequence). The CDR3 has 13 amino acids. This CDR3 reads CAWGDRALYEQYF. CDR3 DNA sequence: TGTGCCTGGGGAGACAGGGCCCTCTACGAGCAGTACTTC.

The chain combines TRBV5-8 with TRBJ2-3; 8 positions match TRBD1. The CDR3 consists of 15 residues. After removal of 5 bases from V and 3 bases from J, the junction contained 8 bases not matched to a gene. CDR1 is SGHTS, CDR2 YDEGEE, per germline. Written as DNA, the CDR3 is TGTGCCAGCAGGACCGACAGGGGAAAGACAGATACGCAGTATTTT. This encodes CASRTDRGKTDTQYF.

J is TRBJ1-6 and V is TRBV5-1, with D possibly matching TRBD1 (5 bases). There are 14 residues in the CDR3. The V gene's germline CDR1 is SGHRS and CDR2 YFSETQ. V was shortened by 2 bases and J by 9 bases, with 12 bases between the two germline ends. CDR3 in amino acids: CASSLQAGGSPLHF. CDR3 bases: TGCGCCAGCAGCTTACAGGCCGGGGGTTCACCCCTCCACTTT.

This chain connects TRBV30 to TRBJ2-5, with TRBD2 identical over 15 bases. The V and J ends lost 1 base and 4 bases, in that order; junction bases with no gene match: 1. From germline, CDR1 is GTSNPN and CDR2 SVGIG (reference sequence). CDR3 length: 15 amino acids. For the CDR3, the DNA is TGTGCCTGGAGTGAGGGACTAGCGGGAGGAGAGACCCAGTACTTC. Its protein is CAWSEGLAGGETQYF.

The chain is built from TRBV2 and TRBJ2-5, with D hard to call. CDR1 is SNHLY and CDR2 is FYNNEI in the germline V gene. This CDR3 spans 13 amino acids. The V end lost 7 bases, the J end lost 1 base, and 10 bases lay between the germline ends. The CDR3 DNA reads TGTGCCAGCACGAGGCGGATCCAAGAGACCCAGTACTTC. Translated: CASTRRIQETQYF.

This clone came up once. The CDR3 loop reads CASSQDPGLGLNEQFF. In nucleotides, the CDR3 is TGCGCCAGCAGCCAAGATCCGGGACTAGGGTTGAATGAGCAGTTCTTC. This chain connects TRBV4-1 to TRBJ2-1; 8 nucleotides align to TRBD2. The CDR3 totals 16 residues. V was pared by 0 bases and J by 7 bases, with 8 bases of the junction left unmatched. The germline V gene encodes CDR1 MGHRA and CDR2 YSYEKL.

V usage is TRBV3-1 (or the pseudogene TRBV3-2) and J usage is TRBJ1-5; 10 bases are a match to TRBD1. The CDR3 contains 19 residues. V trimming: 4 bases; J trimming: 1 base; junction bases outside the gene matches: 13. Germline CDR1 reads LGHDT; CDR2 reads YNNKEL (reference sequence). The DNA for the CDR3 is TGTGCCAGCAGCCTAAGCCGGGACAGGGGATATACGAGCAATCAGCCCCAGCATTTT. Its translation is CASSLSRDRGYTSNQPQHF.

The chain is built from TRBV12-5 and TRBJ2-5; TRBD2 is a possible D gene (6 bases). From germline, CDR1 is LGHNT and CDR2 FRNRAP. V was pared by 1 base and J by 7 bases, with 16 bases between. The CDR3 is made up of 15 amino acids. CDR3 region: CASGLGDFGRRTQYF. The CDR3, as DNA: TGTGCTAGTGGTTTGGGGGACTTTGGGCGGAGGACCCAGTACTTC.

Concerning this clone itself: Other DNA sequences in this specimen translate into the identical CDR3. DNA for the CDR3: TGTGCCAGCAGCAGGGGTCGGTACGTTGAGCAGTACTTC. Protein product: CASSRGRYVEQYF. This chain joins TRBV6-5 and TRBJ2-7, with a weak D call TRBD1 (6 bases). Trimming shortened V by 6 bases and J by 7 bases, and 16 bases separated the two germline ends. Germline values: CDR1 MNHEY, CDR2 SVGAGI. This CDR3 has 13 amino acids.

This CDR3 reads CASSPRSGGTNEKLFF. CDR3 nucleotides: TGCGCCAGCAGCCCTAGGTCGGGGGGAACTAATGAAAAACTGTTTTTT. The genes are TRBV4-3 and TRBJ1-4; TRBD1 is a possible D gene (5 bases). CDR1 and CDR2 (germline): LGHNA, YSLEER. Trimming took 4 bases from V and 1 from J, leaving 13 bases between them. The CDR3 is made up of 16 amino acids.

V usage is TRBV11-2 and J usage is TRBJ2-1; TRBD2 matches 10 bases. The CDR3 is 15 amino acids. V was clipped by 5 bases and J by 4 bases; unmatched bases: 5. The germline gives CDR1 SGHAT, CDR2 FQNNGV. The CDR3 protein is CASSRLAGLYNEQFF. The CDR3 coding sequence is TGTGCCAGCAGCCGACTAGCGGGCCTTTACAATGAGCAGTTCTTC.

This chain uses TRBV5-1 with TRBJ2-2; 7 positions agree with TRBD1. Germline CDR1 and CDR2: SGHRS and YFSETQ. This CDR3 is 16 amino acids long. V was pared by 0 bases and J by 2 bases, with 4 bases of the junction left unmatched. CDR3 region: CASSLGTGSNTGELFF. In DNA form, the CDR3 reads TGCGCCAGCAGCTTGGGGACAGGATCAAACACCGGGGAGCTGTTTTTT. The full variable domain, completed using reference TRBV5-1 and TRBJ2-2, is KAGVTQTPRYLIKTRGQQVTLSCSPISGHRSVSWYQQTPGQGLQFLFEYFSETQRNKGNFPGRFSGRQFSNSRSEMNVSTLELGDSALYLCASSLGTGSNTGELFFGEGSRLTVL.

J is TRBJ2-4 and V is TRBV28; 8 bases align to TRBD1. Germline lookup yields CDR1 MDHEN and CDR2 SYDVKM. This CDR3 comprises 14 residues. Losses at the gene ends were 5 bases for V and 4 bases for J; bases not matched to a gene: 4. The CDR3 sequence is CASSRTGFKNIQYF. The CDR3 region has the DNA TGTGCCAGCAGTAGGACAGGGTTTAAAAACATTCAGTACTTC.

A few counts support this clone. The rearrangement joins TRBV27 to TRBJ1-1; no clear D gene. CDR3 length: 15 amino acids. In germline, CDR1 is MNHEY, CDR2 SMNVEV (reference sequence). V lost 9 bases to trimming and J lost 1 base, with 18 bases between them. The CDR3 DNA sequence: TGTGCCAGTTGGGAGGCAGGTCCGGGGAACACTGAAGCTTTCTTT. Translated, it gives CASWEAGPGNTEAFF.

The V gene is TRBV10-2, the J gene TRBJ2-3; 11 nucleotides agree with TRBD2. CDR3 size: 21 residues. Germline CDR1 and CDR2: WSHSY and SAAADI. V lost 4 bases and J lost 6; bases outside the gene matches: 24. The CDR3 nucleotides read TGCGCCAGCAGTGGGAGGTCGGAACGAAAATTAGCGGGGGGGCCTACCGATACGCAGTATTTT. As protein: CASSGRSERKLAGGPTDTQYF.

The chain uses TRBV29-1 and TRBJ2-3; 9 bases match TRBD1. The V segment lost 3 bases and the J segment 4 bases; nucleotides outside the gene matches: 8. CDR1 is SQVTM and CDR2 is ANQGSEA in the germline V gene. The length of the CDR3 is 15 residues. CDR3 DNA sequence: TGCAGCGTTGATAACAGGGGGCGCATTCCAGATACGCAGTATTTT. This gives the protein CSVDNRGRIPDTQYF.

The V and J genes are TRBV4-1 and TRBJ2-2, with D perhaps TRBD1 (5 bases). Germline V CDR1 and CDR2: MGHRA, YSYEKL. V was clipped by 2 bases and J by 5 bases, with 9 bases between them. This CDR3 is 14 amino acids long. The CDR3 DNA reads as TGCGCCAGCAGCCAATGGACAAGTACCGGGGAGCTGTTTTTT. It specifies CASSQWTSTGELFF.

V gene TRBV30 combines with J gene TRBJ1-5; 8 bases agree with TRBD1. V was pared by 3 bases and J by 11 bases, with 6 bases of the junction left unmatched. Germline assignment: CDR1 GTSNPN and CDR2 SVGIG (reference sequence). This CDR3 is 12 amino acids long. In nucleotides, the CDR3 is TGTGCCTGGAGCGAAACAGGGGGAGCCCAGCATTTT. It codes for CAWSETGGAQHF.

The rearrangement links TRBV27 to TRBJ1-4; the match to TRBD1 covers 7 bases. The J segment lost 4 bases and the V segment lost 6 bases, leaving 14 bases of the junction unmatched. This CDR3 spans 17 amino acids. Germline CDR1 reads MNHEY; CDR2 reads SMNVEV (reference sequence). The CDR3 spells CASSPRGRGRVNEKLFF. Written as DNA, the CDR3 is TGTGCCAGCAGCCCTCGGGGAAGGGGGCGGGTTAATGAAAAACTGTTTTTT.

The chain joins TRBV5-1 to TRBJ2-5, with 9 bases aligning to TRBD2. The length of the CDR3 is 15 residues. The junction had 7 bases not matched to a gene; V was cut back by 5 bases and J by 2 bases. Germline V gene lookup returns CDR1 SGHRS and CDR2 YFSETQ. In DNA form, the CDR3 reads TGCGCCAGCAGTTCCTCTAGCGGGGCGCAAGAGACCCAGTACTTC. Its translation: CASSSSSGAQETQYF.

CDR3 in amino acids: CASRYRGTGNQPQHF. The CDR3 bases are TGTGCCAGCAGATACAGGGGGACGGGCAATCAGCCCCAGCATTTT. The gene calls are TRBV28 and TRBJ1-5; 8 bases agree with TRBD1. CDR3 length equals 15 residues. V dropped 6 bases and J dropped 2; count of bases not matched to a gene: 6. Germline V gene lookup returns CDR1 MDHEN and CDR2 SYDVKM.

V is TRBV10-3 and J is TRBJ1-4; perhaps TRBD1 as D (5 bases). CDR1 and CDR2 (germline): ENHRY, SYGVKD. With 7 bases removed from V and 5 bases from J, the gap between germline ends came to 14 bases. This CDR3 spans 14 amino acids. The CDR3 loop is CAIKGEGLNEKLFF. The DNA for the CDR3 is TGTGCCATCAAAGGGGAAGGTTTAAATGAAAAACTGTTTTTT.

The CDR3 region is CASSPTGTVNNYGYTF. The CDR3 nucleotides read TGCGCCAGCAGCCCAACCGGGACAGTAAATAACTATGGCTACACCTTC. The rearrangement links TRBV5-1 to TRBJ1-2, with 7 bases lining up with TRBD1. This CDR3 has 16 amino acids. Per germline, CDR1 SGHRS and CDR2 YFSETQ. The V segment lost 4 bases and the J segment 1 base; nucleotides outside the gene matches: 10.

This clone has more than one count but fewer than ten. This sequence joins TRBV24-1 and TRBJ2-2, with D tentatively TRBD1 (6 bases). V gave up 4 bases and J gave up 3 bases, with 11 bases separating them. Germline V CDR1 and CDR2: KGHDR, SFDVKD. The CDR3 consists of 15 residues. CDR3 protein: CATSENREDTGELFF. CDR3 coding DNA: TGTGCCACCAGTGAAAACAGGGAAGACACCGGGGAGCTGTTTTTT.

J is TRBJ2-5 and V is TRBV30; D is uncertain. The germline V gene encodes CDR1 GTSNPN and CDR2 SVGIG (reference sequence). This CDR3 has 13 amino acids. V lost 3 bases, J lost 5 bases, and 13 bases lay in between. CDR3 DNA sequence: TGTGCCTGGAGCGAAGCGCGCCTGGAGACCCAGTACTTC. It is translated as CAWSEARLETQYF.

The V call is TRBV2, the J call TRBJ2-3, with TRBD2 matching over 9 bases. Germline V gives CDR1 SNHLY, CDR2 FYNNEI. The ends lost 3 bases at V and 0 bases at J; junction bases unmatched: 7. This CDR3 comprises 17 residues. DNA of the CDR3: TGTGCCAGCAGTGAGCGGCGGGGGGGCCCTAGCACAGATACGCAGTATTTT. It codes for CASSERRGGPSTDTQYF.

The sample holds one count of this clone. The J gene is TRBJ1-3, the V gene TRBV29-1, with D perhaps TRBD1 (5 bases). This CDR3 comprises 13 residues. Germline V gene lookup returns CDR1 SQVTM and CDR2 ANQGSEA. Between the trimmed V and J ends, which lost 6 bases and 3 bases, there was a span of 12 bases. In DNA form, the CDR3 reads TGCAGCGTACGGGGGAGGGATGGAAACACCATATATTTT. Residues: CSVRGRDGNTIYF.

The rearrangement joins TRBV7-2 to TRBJ2-5; TRBD2 agrees at 13 bases. This CDR3 has 18 residues. V was pared by 4 bases and J by 0 bases, with 8 bases of the junction left unmatched. Germline lookup yields CDR1 SGHTA and CDR2 FQGNSA. The CDR3 region has the DNA TGTGCCAGCAGCTCACTAGCGGGGGGGCAACGGTACCAAGAGACCCAGTACTTC. Translated: CASSSLAGGQRYQETQYF.